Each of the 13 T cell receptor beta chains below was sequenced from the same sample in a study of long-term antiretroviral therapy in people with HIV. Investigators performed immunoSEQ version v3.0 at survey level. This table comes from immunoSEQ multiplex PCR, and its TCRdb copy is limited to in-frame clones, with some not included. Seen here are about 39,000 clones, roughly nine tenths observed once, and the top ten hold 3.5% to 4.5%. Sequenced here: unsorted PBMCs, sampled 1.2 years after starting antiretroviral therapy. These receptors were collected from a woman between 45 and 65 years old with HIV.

The CDR3 nucleotides read TGTGCCAGTAGCCCAGGGGTTTCCTACGAGCAGTACTTC. It encodes CASSPGVSYEQYF. This chain uses TRBV19 with TRBJ2-7; TRBD1 is a possible D gene (6 bases). Germline V gene data show CDR1 as LNHDA and CDR2 as SQIVND (reference sequence). V was pared by 6 bases and J by 1 base, with 10 bases between. CDR3 length: 13 amino acids.

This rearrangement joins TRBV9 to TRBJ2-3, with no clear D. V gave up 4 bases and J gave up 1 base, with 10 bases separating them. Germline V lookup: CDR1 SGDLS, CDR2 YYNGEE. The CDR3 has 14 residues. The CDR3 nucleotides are TGTGCCAGCAGCTTCGGGTTGGGCACAGATACGCAGTATTTT. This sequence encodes CASSFGLGTDTQYF.

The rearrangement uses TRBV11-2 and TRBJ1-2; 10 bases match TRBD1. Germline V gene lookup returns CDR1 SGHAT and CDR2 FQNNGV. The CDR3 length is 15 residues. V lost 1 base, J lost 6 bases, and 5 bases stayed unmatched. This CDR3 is CASSLGGQGLDGYTF. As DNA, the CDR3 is TGTGCCAGCAGCTTAGGGGGACAGGGGCTAGATGGCTACACCTTC.

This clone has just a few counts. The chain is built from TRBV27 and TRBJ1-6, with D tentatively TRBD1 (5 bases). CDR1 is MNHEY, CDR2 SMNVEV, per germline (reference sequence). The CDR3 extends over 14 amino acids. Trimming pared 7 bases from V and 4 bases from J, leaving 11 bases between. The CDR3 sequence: CASTAGQYNSPLHF. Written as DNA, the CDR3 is TGTGCCAGCACCGCGGGGCAGTATAATTCACCCCTCCACTTT.

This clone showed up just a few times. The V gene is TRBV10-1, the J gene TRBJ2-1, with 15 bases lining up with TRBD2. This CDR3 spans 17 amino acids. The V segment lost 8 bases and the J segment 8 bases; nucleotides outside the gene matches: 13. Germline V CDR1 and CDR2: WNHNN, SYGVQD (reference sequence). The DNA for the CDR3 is TGCGCCAGCCAGGGACTAGCGGGGGGAATGAAGGTCGATGAGCAGTTCTTC. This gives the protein CASQGLAGGMKVDEQFF.

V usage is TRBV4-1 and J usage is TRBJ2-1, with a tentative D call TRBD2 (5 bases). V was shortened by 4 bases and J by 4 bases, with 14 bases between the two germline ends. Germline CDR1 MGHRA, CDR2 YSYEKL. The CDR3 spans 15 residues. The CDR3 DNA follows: TGCGCCAGCAGCCTACTAGACATAGCTTACAATGAGCAGTTCTTC. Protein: CASSLLDIAYNEQFF.

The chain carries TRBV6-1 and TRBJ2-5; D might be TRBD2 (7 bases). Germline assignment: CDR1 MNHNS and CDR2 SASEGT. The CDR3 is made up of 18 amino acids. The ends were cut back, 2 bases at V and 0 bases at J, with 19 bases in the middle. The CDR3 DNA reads TGTGCCAGCAGTGAAAGGGGGGGGATCCGACAGTACCAAGAGACCCAGTACTTC. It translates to CASSERGGIRQYQETQYF.

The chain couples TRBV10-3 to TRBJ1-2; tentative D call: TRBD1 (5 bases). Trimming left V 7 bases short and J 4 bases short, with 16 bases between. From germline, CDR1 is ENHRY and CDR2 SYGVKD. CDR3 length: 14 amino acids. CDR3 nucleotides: TGTGCCATCACCGGCGACCAAAGGGGCTATGGCTACACCTTC. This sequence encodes CAITGDQRGYGYTF.

CDR3 in amino acids: CASSLSRQSYGYTF. The CDR3 DNA sequence: TGTGCCAGCAGTTTATCAAGACAGTCCTATGGCTACACCTTC. J is TRBJ1-2 and V is TRBV27; weak D call: TRBD1 (5 bases). This CDR3 spans 14 amino acids. Germline-derived CDR1 and CDR2 are MNHEY and SMNVEV (reference sequence). V was cut by 0 bases and J by 4 bases, with 9 bases left in between.

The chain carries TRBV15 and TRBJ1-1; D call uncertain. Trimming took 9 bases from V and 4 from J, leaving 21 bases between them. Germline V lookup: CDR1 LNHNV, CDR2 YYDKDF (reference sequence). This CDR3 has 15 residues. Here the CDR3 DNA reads TGTGCCACGCTGAGTGGGTTGGGTGGTATCACTGAAGCTTTCTTT. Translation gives CATLSGLGGITEAFF. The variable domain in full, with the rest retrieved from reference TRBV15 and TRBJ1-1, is DAMVIQNPRYQVTQFGKPVTLSCSQTLNHNVMYWYQQKSSQAPKLLFHYYDKDFNNEADTPDNFQSRRPNTSFCFLDIRSPGLGDTAMYLCATLSGLGGITEAFFGQGTRLTVV.

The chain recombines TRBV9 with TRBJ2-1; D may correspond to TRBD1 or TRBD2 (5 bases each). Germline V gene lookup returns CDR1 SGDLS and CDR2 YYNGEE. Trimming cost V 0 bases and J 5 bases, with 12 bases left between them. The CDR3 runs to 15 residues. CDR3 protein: CASSVESGRNNEQFF. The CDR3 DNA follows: TGTGCCAGCAGCGTAGAGTCGGGACGGAACAATGAGCAGTTCTTC. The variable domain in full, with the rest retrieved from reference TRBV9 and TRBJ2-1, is DSGVTQTPKHLITATGQRVTLRCSPRSGDLSVYWYQQSLDQGLQFLIQYYNGEERAKGNILERFSAQQFPDLHSELNLSSLELGDSALYFCASSVESGRNNEQFFGPGTRLTVL.

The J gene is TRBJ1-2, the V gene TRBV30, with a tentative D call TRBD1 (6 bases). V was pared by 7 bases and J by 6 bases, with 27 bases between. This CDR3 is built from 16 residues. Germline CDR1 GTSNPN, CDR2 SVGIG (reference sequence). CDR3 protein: CASRVFGAGELNGYTF. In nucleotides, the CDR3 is TGTGCCTCGAGGGTATTTGGAGCAGGGGAACTGAATGGCTACACCTTC.

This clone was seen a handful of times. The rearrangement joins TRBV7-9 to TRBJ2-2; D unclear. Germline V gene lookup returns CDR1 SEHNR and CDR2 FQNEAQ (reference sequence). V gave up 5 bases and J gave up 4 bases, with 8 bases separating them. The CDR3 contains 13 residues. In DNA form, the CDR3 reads TGTGCCAGCAGCCCGAGCCCCACCGGGGAGCTGTTTTTT. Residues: CASSPSPTGELFF. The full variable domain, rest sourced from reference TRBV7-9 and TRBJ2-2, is DTGVSQNPRHKITKRGQNVTFRCDPISEHNRLYWYRQTLGQGPEFLTYFQNEAQLEKSRLLSDRFSAERPKGSFSTLEIQRTEQGDSAMYLCASSPSPTGELFFGEGSRLTVL.